Presented here are 30 T cell receptor beta chains from one specimen sequenced in a study of cytomegalovirus exposure and HLA in healthy donors. A multiplex PCR was run with 60 Vbeta primers and 13 Jbeta primers. TCRdb's copy holds only in-frame clones and misses some; the assay was immunoSEQ multiplex PCR. This listing includes about 88,000 clones. Sequencing used PBMCs. Every receptor here comes from a girl under 18 in good health and CMV-seropositive.

The rearrangement joins TRBV5-6 to TRBJ1-6; possibly TRBD1 for D (6 bases). Looked up from germline, CDR1 is SGHDT and CDR2 is YYEEEE. The CDR3 totals 17 residues. V lost 4 bases to trimming and J lost 7 bases, with 21 bases between them. CDR3 in DNA: TGTGCCAGCAGCCCCAGAGGGGGTGGGACGGGGAATTCACCCCTCCACTTT. The encoded protein is CASSPRGGGTGNSPLHF.

The CDR3 loop reads CASSPSGTSSGGELFF. CDR3 bases: TGTGCCAGCTCACCGAGCGGGACTAGCTCGGGCGGGGAGCTGTTTTTT. The genes are TRBV18 and TRBJ2-2, with 9 bases matching TRBD2. Germline-derived CDR1 and CDR2 are KGHSH and LQKENI. V dropped 3 bases and J dropped 7; count of bases not matched to a gene: 9. The CDR3 is made up of 16 amino acids. The entire variable domain, with the rest obtained from reference TRBV18 and TRBJ2-2, is as follows: NAGVMQNPRHLVRRRGQEARLRCSPMKGHSHVYWYRQLPEEGLKFMVYLQKENIIDESGMPKERFSAEFPKEGPSILRIQQVVRGDSAAYFCASSPSGTSSGGELFFGEGSRLTVL.

The chain uses TRBV6-5 and TRBJ2-5; D remains unclear. The V gene's germline CDR1 is MNHEY and CDR2 SVGAGI. The ends were cut back, 0 bases at V and 2 bases at J, with 10 bases in the middle. The CDR3 consists of 15 residues. CDR3 in DNA: TGTGCCAGCAGTTACTCGAGTCTGTTACAAGAGACCCAGTACTTC. This codes for CASSYSSLLQETQYF.

In DNA form, the CDR3 reads TGTGCCAGTCACAGGGGGGGTGGCCGAGATACGCAGTATTTT. Translation: CASHRGGGRDTQYF. The gene calls are TRBV11-3 and TRBJ2-3; maybe TRBD1 (8 bases). V was cut by 9 bases and J by 5 bases, with 18 bases left in between. The CDR3 sequence is 14 residues long. Per germline, CDR1 SGHNT and CDR2 YENEEA.

CDR3 region: CASSYASGGAYEQYF. The DNA for the CDR3 is TGTGCCAGCAGTTACGCTAGCGGGGGGGCGTACGAGCAGTACTTC. V and J are TRBV6-5 and TRBJ2-7, with TRBD2 matching 12 bases. CDR3 length: 15 amino acids. The germline V gene has CDR1 MNHEY and CDR2 SVGAGI. Unmatched junction bases numbered 3, after V lost 2 bases and J lost 4 bases.

This chain joins TRBV7-2 and TRBJ2-5; tentative D call: TRBD2 (5 bases). The germline gives CDR1 SGHTA, CDR2 FQGNSA. The CDR3 length is 14 residues. V lost 3 bases, J lost 2 bases, and 10 bases lay in between. The CDR3 coding sequence is TGTGCCAGCAGCTTTGTTTCGGGGCAAGAGACCCAGTACTTC. This codes for CASSFVSGQETQYF.

This chain links TRBV5-1 with TRBJ2-2; no reliable D call. CDR1 SGHRS and CDR2 YFSETQ come from the germline V gene. V was shortened by 0 bases and J by 2 bases, with 5 bases between the two germline ends. The CDR3 is made up of 14 amino acids. The CDR3 DNA reads as TGCGCCAGCAGCTTGGAAAGCAACACCGGGGAGCTGTTTTTT. It is translated as CASSLESNTGELFF.

The chain recombines TRBV7-2 with TRBJ2-1; D is perhaps TRBD2 (5 bases). Per the germline V gene, CDR1 is SGHTA and CDR2 is FQGNSA. Trimming pared 5 bases from V and 5 bases from J, leaving 13 bases between. This CDR3 contains 14 residues. The CDR3 bases are TGTGCCAGCAGCATTAGCGTGACCGACAATGAGCAGTTCTTC. Translating gives CASSISVTDNEQFF.

V gene TRBV5-4 combines with J gene TRBJ1-2; 10 positions match TRBD1. The V segment lost 0 bases and the J segment 7 bases; nucleotides outside the gene matches: 9. Germline-derived CDR1 and CDR2 are SGHNT and YYREEE (reference sequence). CDR3 length equals 16 residues. CDR3 sequence (DNA): TGTGCCAGCAGCTTGGAGGGTGACAGGGGGCTCGGTGGCTACACCTTC. Translated: CASSLEGDRGLGGYTF. Combining the CDR3 with reference TRBV5-4 and TRBJ1-2 gives the whole variable domain ETGVTQSPTHLIKTRGQQVTLRCSSQSGHNTVSWYQQALGQGPQFIFQYYREEENGRGNFPPRFSGLQFPNYSSELNVNALELDDSALYLCASSLEGDRGLGGYTFGSGTRLTVV.

The chain recombines TRBV7-9 with TRBJ2-2; 9 bases agree with TRBD2. J lost 4 bases, V lost 2 bases, and 2 bases had no gene match. This CDR3 has 15 amino acids. Germline loops: CDR1 SEHNR, CDR2 FQNEAQ (reference sequence). The DNA of the CDR3 is TGTGCCAGCAGCTTACCTAGCGGGGCCACCGGGGAGCTGTTTTTT. Translating gives CASSLPSGATGELFF.

The V call is TRBV5-1, the J call TRBJ1-6, with TRBD1 as a possible D gene (6 bases). The V end was cut by 0 bases, the J end by 3 bases, with 13 bases between. The CDR3 runs to 17 residues. Germline V lookup: CDR1 SGHRS, CDR2 YFSETQ. This CDR3 is CASSLGGGSDYNSPLHF. DNA for the CDR3: TGCGCCAGCAGCTTGGGGGGGGGCTCCGACTATAATTCACCCCTCCACTTT.

The chain links TRBV2 to TRBJ2-7; D not certain. Germline-derived CDR1 and CDR2 are SNHLY and FYNNEI. The CDR3 extends over 13 amino acids. The V end lost 3 bases, the J end lost 2 bases, and 8 bases lay between the germline ends. The CDR3 DNA is TGTGCCAGCAGTGACAGAATAACCTACGAGCAGTACTTC. Translation: CASSDRITYEQYF. Complete variable domain (other parts from reference TRBV2 and TRBJ2-7): EPEVTQTPSHQVTQMGQEVILRCVPISNHLYFYWYRQILGQKVEFLVSFYNNEISEKSEIFDDQFSVERPDGSNFTLKIRSTKLEDSAMYFCASSDRITYEQYFGPGTRLTVT.

The chain has TRBV9 and TRBJ2-2, with D tentatively TRBD2 (6 bases). Trimming took 2 bases from V and 7 from J, leaving 9 bases between them. The CDR3 sequence is 13 residues long. Looked up from germline, CDR1 is SGDLS and CDR2 is YYNGEE. DNA of the CDR3: TGTGCCAGCAGCGTTAGGGAGGACGGGGAGCTGTTTTTT. This codes for CASSVREDGELFF.

The chain combines TRBV25-1 with TRBJ1-4, with 9 bases aligning to TRBD1. Trimming at V came to 4 bases and at J to 8 bases, leaving 11 bases not matched to a gene. In germline, CDR1 is MGHDK, CDR2 SYGVNS. There are 16 residues in the CDR3. The CDR3 here is CASSGLRDRVGEKLFF. CDR3 nucleotides: TGTGCCAGCAGTGGGCTCCGGGACAGGGTAGGGGAAAAACTGTTTTTT. The full variable domain, its missing parts supplied by reference TRBV25-1 and TRBJ1-4, is EADIYQTPRYLVIGTGKKITLECSQTMGHDKMYWYQQDPGMELHLIHYSYGVNSTEKGDLSSESTVSRIRTEHFPLTLESARPSHTSQYLCASSGLRDRVGEKLFFGSGTQLSVL.

V is TRBV2 and J is TRBJ2-7; a possible D gene is TRBD2 (5 bases). Germline-derived CDR1 and CDR2 are SNHLY and FYNNEI. V lost 0 bases, J lost 5 bases, and 5 bases lay in between. The CDR3 loop spans 12 amino acids. This chain's CDR3 is CASSEAGNEQYV. CDR3 sequence (DNA): TGTGCCAGCAGTGAAGCCGGGAACGAGCAGTACGTC.

The V gene is TRBV28, the J gene TRBJ2-3, with D perhaps TRBD2 (6 bases). Germline lookup yields CDR1 MDHEN and CDR2 SYDVKM. Deletions cut 9 bases from V and 0 bases from J, with 16 bases between. The CDR3 sequence is 15 residues long. The chain's CDR3 is CASGRLVESTDTQYF. CDR3 sequence (DNA): TGTGCCAGTGGGAGACTAGTTGAAAGCACAGATACGCAGTATTTT.

The rearrangement links TRBV6-1 to TRBJ1-2, with D hard to call. Germline CDR1 and CDR2: MNHNS and SASEGT. Trimming left V 1 base short and J 8 bases short, with 14 bases between. The CDR3 runs to 14 residues. The CDR3 DNA follows: TGTGCCAGCAGTGAAGGGCAGCCCGTGGAGGGCTACACCTTC. This codes for CASSEGQPVEGYTF.

The chain recombines TRBV6-1 with TRBJ2-1, with TRBD2 as a possible D gene (6 bases). The CDR3 spans 15 residues. V was shortened by 4 bases and J by 5 bases, with 15 bases between the two germline ends. Germline V CDR1 and CDR2: MNHNS, SASEGT. CDR3 DNA: TGTGCCAGCAGTGGAACGCGGGGAGTCCACAATGAGCAGTTCTTC. Translation: CASSGTRGVHNEQFF.

The V call is TRBV4-3, the J call TRBJ2-5; 11 bases map to TRBD1. CDR3 length: 14 amino acids. The V segment lost 4 bases and the J segment 11 bases; nucleotides outside the gene matches: 9. Per germline, CDR1 LGHNA and CDR2 YSLEER. CDR3 nucleotides: TGCGCCAGCAGCCCCGGGACAGGGGGAGGTGAGCAGTACTTC. This sequence encodes CASSPGTGGGEQYF.

The J gene is TRBJ1-3, the V gene TRBV7-8, with 8 bases identical to TRBD1. Germline V gene lookup returns CDR1 SGHVS and CDR2 FQNEAQ. V lost 3 bases, J lost 0 bases, and 1 base stayed unmatched. The CDR3 consists of 15 residues. Written as DNA, the CDR3 is TGTGCCAGCAGCTTGGACAGGGACTCTGGAAACACCATATATTTT. This encodes CASSLDRDSGNTIYF.

This chain joins TRBV5-6 and TRBJ2-1; the match to TRBD1 covers 9 bases. V trimming: 1 base; J trimming: 2 bases; junction bases outside the gene matches: 4. Germline-derived CDR1 and CDR2 are SGHDT and YYEEEE. CDR3 length: 16 residues. CDR3 sequence reads: CASSLRRTGAYNEQFF. CDR3 nucleotide sequence: TGTGCCAGCAGCTTGAGACGGACAGGGGCCTACAATGAGCAGTTCTTC.

This chain links TRBV30 with TRBJ2-5, with 7 nucleotides matching TRBD1. The CDR3 extends over 13 amino acids. J gave up 2 bases and V 5 bases, and 5 bases lay outside the gene matches. CDR1 is GTSNPN, CDR2 SVGIG, per germline (reference sequence). The CDR3 DNA sequence: TGTGCCTGGGCCGGGGACAGTCAAGAGACCCAGTACTTC. It translates to CAWAGDSQETQYF.

The gene calls are TRBV5-4 and TRBJ2-6; D unresolved. The CDR3 has 13 residues. CDR1 SGHNT and CDR2 YYREEE come from the germline V gene (reference sequence). V shed 5 bases and J shed 3 bases, with 6 bases lying between them. The CDR3: CASRRLGANVLTF. CDR3 DNA: TGTGCCAGCAGGCGTCTTGGGGCCAACGTCCTGACTTTC.

The chain combines TRBV9 with TRBJ2-6, with 10 bases fitting TRBD2. V was clipped by 0 bases and J by 0 bases; unmatched bases: 3. The CDR3 totals 18 residues. Per the germline V gene, CDR1 is SGDLS and CDR2 is YYNGEE. This CDR3 is CASSVALAGGSGANVLTF. DNA for the CDR3: TGTGCCAGCAGCGTAGCCTTAGCGGGGGGCTCTGGGGCCAACGTCCTGACTTTC. Complete variable domain (other parts from reference TRBV9 and TRBJ2-6): DSGVTQTPKHLITATGQRVTLRCSPRSGDLSVYWYQQSLDQGLQFLIQYYNGEERAKGNILERFSAQQFPDLHSELNLSSLELGDSALYFCASSVALAGGSGANVLTFGAGSRLTVL.

The chain uses TRBV19 and TRBJ1-2; 9 bases line up with TRBD1. Trimming took 1 base from V and 3 from J; bases not matched to a gene: 6. The CDR3 extends over 16 amino acids. Germline V gene data show CDR1 as LNHDA and CDR2 as SQIVND (reference sequence). CDR3 sequence: CASSIAGTGSHYGYTF. The CDR3, as DNA: TGTGCCAGTAGTATAGCTGGGACAGGGTCTCACTATGGCTACACCTTC.

The chain couples TRBV4-1 to TRBJ2-2; 7 positions match TRBD2. Germline CDR1 and CDR2: MGHRA and YSYEKL. V lost 3 bases, J lost 0 bases, and 1 base stayed unmatched. The length of the CDR3 is 15 residues. CDR3 DNA sequence: TGCGCCAGCAGCCATGGACTAGCGAACACCGGGGAGCTGTTTTTT. Translation: CASSHGLANTGELFF.

V gene TRBV4-2 combines with J gene TRBJ2-7; weak D call: TRBD1 (5 bases). CDR1 and CDR2 from the germline V gene are LGHNA and YNFKEQ. Trimming took off 0 bases at V and 4 bases at J, with 16 bases between the two ends. The CDR3 covers 16 residues. The CDR3 DNA reads as TGTGCCAGCAGCCAAGAGTCCGTGGGGCAACGGTACGAGCAGTACTTC. It yields the protein CASSQESVGQRYEQYF.

The chain combines TRBV2 with TRBJ2-1; 8 bases align to TRBD1. Germline values: CDR1 SNHLY, CDR2 FYNNEI. The CDR3 runs 15 residues. V trimming: 4 bases; J trimming: 1 base; junction bases outside the gene matches: 3. The CDR3 sequence is CASSGTGTSYNEQFF. The CDR3, as DNA: TGTGCCAGCAGTGGGACAGGGACGTCCTACAATGAGCAGTTCTTC.

About this clone: Within the sample, other DNA sequences also encode this same CDR3. V is TRBV29-1 and J is TRBJ1-1, with D unclear. This CDR3 has 13 residues. Germline values: CDR1 SQVTM, CDR2 ANQGSEA. V was cut by 3 bases and J by 1 base, with 9 bases left in between. In DNA form, the CDR3 reads TGCAGCGTTGACAGGCCGGAGAACACTGAAGCTTTCTTT. Translating it yields CSVDRPENTEAFF.

Notes on this clone: The germline gene is not matched at one end of the junction; a read error may be the cause. The rearrangement joins TRBV25-1 to TRBJ1-1; 7 bases map to TRBD1. Germline V gene data show CDR1 as MGHDK and CDR2 as SYGVNS. This CDR3 contains 11 residues. CDR3 residues: CARSDRAEAFF. CDR3 nucleotide sequence: TGTGCCAGAAGTGACAGGGCTGAAGCTTTCTTT.